This paragraph reports one TCR beta chain. It lacks a known antigen. Base qualities are not at hand, and no much larger clone is one base apart. This entry is derived from a study of shared clonotypes between healthy human individuals (dated by TCRdb to the early 2020s). At the level of the whole study: Three men and two women, aged 18 to 49 years, made up the cohort. For each donor, CD4 naive and CD4 memory were each run on three plates, CD8 naive on two plates, and CD8 memory on one plate. To estimate repertoire size and how much clonotype sharing occurs between individuals, the study deeply sequenced the blood TCR repertoires of several healthy adults. Leukapheresis yielded between about 0.85 and 10 billion PBMCs per donor. To increase sequencing depth and limit assay-specific biases, different laboratories used diverse techniques to prepare libraries and sequence TCR repertoires.

Donors were healthy HIV-negative adults with no recently reported acute infections or vaccinations. Every donor was a Caucasian adult residing in Nashville, Tennessee, USA. Magnetic negative selection was used to enrich CD4+ T cells, after which naive cells were positively selected on CD45RA and the negative fraction became the memory subset. Blood was obtained by leukapheresis, after which PBMCs were separated by Ficoll-Histopaque density gradient centrifugation and cryopreserved in liquid nitrogen vapor phase. Analytical flow cytometry was used to check the purity and quantity of each magnetically sorted T cell population. Each sorted fraction had its genomic DNA isolated and then quantified by UV absorbance on a Nanodrop 2000c. Using the deep immunoSEQ assay, multiplex PCR amplified TCR CDR3 regions from genomic DNA. For each cell subset, the extracted genomic DNA was distributed evenly across all wells of several immunoSEQ 96-well plates, and each plate served as one replicate. For sorted subsets, approximately 210 ng genomic DNA, equal to 30,000 to 35,000 T cell genomes, was loaded into each replicate PCR. Purified libraries were quantified with a Qubit 3.0 fluorometer, sized on a Bioanalyzer 2100, and re-quantified with the KAPA Library Quantification kit. Every immunoSEQ 96-well plate was sequenced on a separate single-read 150-cycle Illumina NextSeq 550 flow cell. Turning to the authors' computational methods: The immunoSEQ output contained only junctional sequences without quality scores, so filtering could not match that applied to full-length reads. Sequences were annotated with PyIR, a Python wrapper for IgBLAST v1.9, and V/J genes and CDR3 were assigned using IMGT germline references. Reads with weak V/J assignments (E-value above 1e-6), missing CDR3, stop codons, out-of-frame junctions, or ambiguous translated residues were removed. V3J clonotypes were defined as sequences sharing the same inferred V gene, J gene, and CDR3 amino acid sequence. To compute the percentage overlap between repertoires, the number of shared unique clonotypes was divided by the size of the smaller repertoire. Richness of each repertoire was evaluated using RTK rarefaction, the Chao1 estimator, and Recon v2.1 estimates of unobserved clonotypes. OLGA was used to compute generation probabilities for all TCRbeta clonotypes that the gDNA method yielded from several donors. What TCRdb holds here is the immuneACCESS table cut down to in-frame rearrangements. Part of the clones is not present; checked against another copy, under half of the missing clones reflect an unresolved V gene, and the others are unexplained. V and J calls and clone size come straight from that table; D and trimming were deduced from the DNA. The sample table records about 2.3 million clones; 85% to 95% of these occur just once. The ten largest clones capture 0.39% of the sample.

General findings and caveats noted by the study authors: Incomplete sequencing was indicated by rarefaction of sorted-subset datasets, despite the large sequencing depth. Sampling was limited to blood, and TCR repertoires in tissue likely differ from TCR repertoires in blood. The small number of donors limited the genetic and exposure-history diversity represented. Compared with non-shared clonotypes, the clonotypes found in all four sorted-subset donors had higher generation probabilities. Sharing across a few donors was observed for about 5% of naive CD4, 3% to 3.5% of naive CD8, about 2.3% of memory CD4, and roughly 0.4% of memory CD8 clonotypes. Larger estimated clonotype richness was generally found for naive subsets than for memory subsets. Pairwise subsampling led to the expectation that sequencing depth would affect the degree of clonotype sharing among donors.

The sequencing input was naive CD4+ T cells from PBMCs. The sample's cell subset or site label, in plain terms: CD45RA+ positively selected. The TCR comes from a man aged 18-30 years in good health. Some clones in this sample may be carry-over from other donors' samples.

DNA sequence: TGTGCCAGCAGCTTAGAGCCGGTCGGGGAGCTGTTTTTT. The resulting protein is CASSLEPVGELFF. The chain employs TRBV7-6 and TRBJ2-2; the D gene is unclear. CDR1 SGHVS and CDR2 FNYEAQ were looked up in the germline V gene. V sheds 1 base and J sheds 7 bases, leaving 7 bases between their ends. The CDR3 spans 13 residues, from the cysteine through the phenylalanine. This entry keeps only the CDR3 DNA: 39 bases, framed from base 1.